Below, 3 T cell receptor beta chains from the same sample are listed, as sequenced in a study of T cells in Graves' hyperthyroidism and ophthalmopathy. It was RNA transcripts that yielded the amplified TCR beta CDR3 regions. With the HTBI primer set, the TCR CDR3 went through a first round of RT-PCR. MiXCR, applied by TCRdb to the multiplex PCR reads, yields one record per CDR3 protein. The profile shows 500,000 to 600,000 distinct CDR3 sequences, around 45% of them singletons. The sequenced sample consisted of peripheral blood or thyroid tissue (not recorded which). Receptors originate from an adult woman with Graves' disease, either hyperthyroidism or ophthalmopathy (not recorded which).

This clonotype came up many times. The chain recombines TRBV5-1 with TRBJ2-7; perhaps TRBD1 as D (5 bases). The CDR3 spans 14 residues. Trimming pared 0 bases from V and 2 bases from J, leaving 9 bases between. Germline V gene sequence: CDR1 SGHRS, CDR2 YFSETQ. The CDR3 region has the DNA TGCGCCAGCAGCTTGGTACAGGATGCCTACGAGCAGTACTTC. Protein sequence: CASSLVQDAYEQYF.

The chain has TRBV5-1 and TRBJ1-3; D gene uncertain. This CDR3 has 15 residues. V was pared by 2 bases and J by 0 bases, with 9 bases between. Per germline, CDR1 SGHRS and CDR2 YFSETQ. The CDR3 here is CASSFFGYSGNTIYF. CDR3 bases: TGCGCCAGCAGCTTCTTCGGCTACTCTGGAAACACCATATATTTT.

The gene calls are TRBV20-1 and TRBJ2-5; 9 bases line up with TRBD1. CDR1 and CDR2 (germline): DFQATT, SNEGSKA (reference sequence). This CDR3 has 14 residues. The trim removed 6 bases at V and 2 bases at J, leaving 7 bases unmatched. The CDR3 region has the DNA TGCAGTGCAAGTACCGGGACAGGGCAAGAGACCCAGTACTTC. This encodes CSASTGTGQETQYF.